Listed here are 26 T cell receptor beta chains from one sample, sequenced in a study of cytomegalovirus exposure and HLA in healthy donors (dated by TCRdb to the late 2010s). To prepare the library, the immunoSEQ multiplex PCR assay was applied. A mixture of 60 forward primers for TCR Vbeta segments and 13 reverse primers for TCR Jbeta segments was used in the multiplex PCR. This immuneACCESS table, as held by TCRdb, lists in-frame sequences with V and J called but not all clones. Of the missing ones, under half trace to an unresolved V gene in checked studies; the others have no known cause. The record for this sample contains roughly 120,000 clones. Jointly, the top ten make up more than 3% of the sample. Source material: PBMCs. All receptors come from a man between 18 and 29 years old in good health and CMV-seronegative.

CDR3 in DNA: TGTGCCAGCAGCGCTAGCGGGCCCCTCGAGACCCAGTACTTC. Its protein is CASSASGPLETQYF. The V call is TRBV4-2, the J call TRBJ2-5; 8 nucleotides align to TRBD2. Trimming removed 5 bases from V and 5 bases from J; junction bases left unmatched: 7. CDR3 length equals 14 residues. The germline CDR1 and CDR2 sequences are LGHNA and YNFKEQ.

The chain recombines TRBV7-2 with TRBJ1-5, with D perhaps TRBD1 (5 bases). The V end was cut by 5 bases, the J end by 7 bases, with 12 bases between. Germline loops: CDR1 SGHTA, CDR2 FQGNSA. CDR3 length: 13 residues. Here the CDR3 reads CASSTRQTQPQHF. In DNA form, the CDR3 reads TGTGCCAGCAGCACGCGACAGACCCAGCCCCAGCATTTT.

The chain is built from TRBV7-9 and TRBJ1-6; 9 bases are a match to TRBD1. The CDR3 has 14 amino acids. Germline V gene sequence: CDR1 SEHNR, CDR2 FQNEAQ (reference sequence). The V and J ends lost 6 bases and 7 bases, in that order; junction bases with no gene match: 4. CDR3 in DNA: TGTGCCAGCAGGGGACAGGGAGAGAATTCACCCCTCCACTTT. Amino acids: CASRGQGENSPLHF.

The rearrangement uses TRBV19 and TRBJ2-5; possible D gene TRBD2, 6 bases. V was clipped by 3 bases and J by 2 bases, with 13 bases between them. The germline gives CDR1 LNHDA, CDR2 SQIVND (reference sequence). The CDR3 has 15 amino acids. CDR3 DNA sequence: TGTGCCAGTAGTATTGGTCCAGGGAGGCAAGAGACCCAGTACTTC. Protein: CASSIGPGRQETQYF.

The genes are TRBV28 and TRBJ1-1; 8 bases align to TRBD1. Trimming at V came to 10 bases and at J to 2 bases, leaving 3 bases not matched to a gene. The CDR3 consists of 12 residues. From germline, CDR1 is MDHEN and CDR2 SYDVKM. The CDR3 reads CATGQGNTEAFF. In DNA, the CDR3 is TGTGCCACCGGACAGGGTAACACTGAAGCTTTCTTT.

This rearrangement joins TRBV10-1 to TRBJ2-1; a possible D gene is TRBD2 (6 bases). V dropped 8 bases and J dropped 0 bases, with 11 bases sitting between them. The CDR3 loop spans 14 amino acids. From germline, CDR1 is WNHNN and CDR2 SYGVQD (reference sequence). The CDR3 here is CASLGGVSYNEQFF. The CDR3 coding sequence is TGCGCCAGCCTCGGAGGGGTCTCCTACAATGAGCAGTTCTTC.

The rearrangement links TRBV4-1 to TRBJ2-7, with D possibly TRBD2 on 6 matching bases. CDR3 size: 14 residues. Germline V gene lookup returns CDR1 MGHRA and CDR2 YSYEKL. Trimming stripped 0 bases from V and 7 bases from J, with 13 bases between. The DNA of the CDR3 is TGCGCCAGCAGCCAAGATCTCTCCCGGGGGGAGCAGTACTTC. Translating gives CASSQDLSRGEQYF.

The gene calls are TRBV7-2 and TRBJ2-3, with a tentative D call TRBD1 (6 bases). The CDR3 consists of 15 residues. Germline V gene data show CDR1 as SGHTA and CDR2 as FQGNSA. With 5 bases removed from V and 2 bases from J, the gap between germline ends came to 14 bases. Here the CDR3 DNA reads TGTGCCAGCAGCCCCTGGGGACAATACACAGATACGCAGTATTTT. Residues: CASSPWGQYTDTQYF. Filled out from reference TRBV7-2 and TRBJ2-3, the complete variable domain reads GAGVSQSPSNKVTEKGKDVELRCDPISGHTALYWYRQSLGQGLEFLIYFQGNSAPDKSGLPSDRFSAERTGGSVSTLTIQRTQQEDSAVYLCASSPWGQYTDTQYFGPGTRLTVL.

The V call is TRBV7-9, the J call TRBJ1-1, with D tentatively TRBD1 (6 bases). The V gene's germline CDR1 is SEHNR and CDR2 FQNEAQ (reference sequence). V lost 6 bases to trimming and J lost 0 bases, with 14 bases between them. The CDR3 sequence is 15 residues long. The CDR3 DNA is TGTGCCAGCAGGCCCTCCCAGGGGCTGAACACTGAAGCTTTCTTT. It yields the protein CASRPSQGLNTEAFF.

The CDR3 region has the DNA TGTGCCAGCACTCCCCTAGCGGAAAGATACGAGCAGTACTTC. It codes for CASTPLAERYEQYF. J is TRBJ2-7 and V is TRBV28; 7 nucleotides line up with TRBD2. V was pared by 7 bases and J by 4 bases, with 10 bases of the junction left unmatched. CDR3 length equals 14 residues. Germline V lookup: CDR1 MDHEN, CDR2 SYDVKM.

The chain uses TRBV5-1 and TRBJ2-7, with 9 bases aligning to TRBD1. The CDR3 is made up of 14 amino acids. With 4 bases clipped from V and 6 bases from J, the junction kept 8 bases outside the gene matches. In germline, CDR1 is SGHRS, CDR2 YFSETQ. The chain's CDR3 is CASSLSGQGAEQYF. CDR3 in DNA: TGCGCCAGCAGCCTATCGGGACAGGGCGCCGAGCAGTACTTC.

The chain has TRBV10-3 and TRBJ1-3, with D possibly TRBD1 on 5 matching bases. This CDR3 comprises 17 residues. CDR1 and CDR2 (germline): ENHRY, SYGVKD. V was trimmed by 8 bases and J by 0 bases, leaving 20 bases between them. The CDR3 DNA is TGTGCCATCTATCGGACATACTTAATATACTCTGGAAACACCATATATTTT. Translating it yields CAIYRTYLIYSGNTIYF.

The rearrangement links TRBV18 to TRBJ2-3; no definite D call. The CDR3 spans 13 residues. Germline V gene lookup returns CDR1 KGHSH and CDR2 LQKENI. The germline V and J ends were trimmed by 5 bases and 0 bases, with 6 bases remaining between them. CDR3 bases: TGTGCCAGCTCATCCGAGAGCACAGATACGCAGTATTTT. Its protein is CASSSESTDTQYF.

The chain links TRBV15 to TRBJ2-5; tentatively, D is TRBD1 (6 bases). The J call may be in error: the DNA end matches TRBJ2-7 better. The CDR3 is made up of 15 amino acids. Germline V gives CDR1 LNHNV, CDR2 YYDKDF (reference sequence). The CDR3 region is CATSRRRGSAGEQYF. In DNA, the CDR3 is TGTGCCACCAGCAGACGAAGGGGGTCCGCCGGCGAGCAGTACTTC.

This chain uses TRBV7-2 with TRBJ2-1; TRBD1 is a possible D gene (6 bases). Germline loops: CDR1 SGHTA, CDR2 FQGNSA. Between the trimmed V and J ends, which lost 3 bases and 9 bases, there was a span of 18 bases. This CDR3 region has 15 residues. The CDR3 sequence is CASSLAGTLNAEQFF. The CDR3 bases are TGTGCCAGCAGCTTGGCCGGGACATTAAATGCTGAGCAGTTCTTC.

The J gene is TRBJ1-4, the V gene TRBV28; 7 bases map to TRBD1. The trim removed 5 bases at V and 8 bases at J, leaving 8 bases unmatched. In germline, CDR1 is MDHEN, CDR2 SYDVKM. There are 14 residues in the CDR3. The CDR3 here is CASSADRVTEKLFF. The CDR3 DNA reads TGTGCCAGCAGTGCCGACAGGGTAACCGAAAAACTGTTTTTT.

The chain links TRBV2 to TRBJ2-5; TRBD2 aligns across 11 bases. Matching the DNA end better, TRBJ2-7 makes the J call doubtful. CDR1 and CDR2 from the germline V gene are SNHLY and FYNNEI. CDR3 length: 15 residues. This CDR3 is CASSEVGTSGYEQYF. CDR3 DNA sequence: TGTGCCAGCAGTGAGGTTGGGACTAGCGGCTACGAGCAGTACTTC.

The gene calls are TRBV4-2 and TRBJ1-2, with 8 bases matching TRBD1. CDR3 length equals 17 residues. CDR1 and CDR2 (germline): LGHNA, YNFKEQ. Trimming took 0 bases from V and 1 from J; bases not matched to a gene: 7. Here the CDR3 DNA reads TGTGCCAGCAGCCAAGATCAGGGGGCCCTAATTAACTATGGCTACACCTTC. Its translation is CASSQDQGALINYGYTF.

This rearrangement joins TRBV2 to TRBJ2-3; D gene ambiguous. The CDR3 has 17 residues. V was clipped by 7 bases and J by 1 base, with 21 bases between them. Per germline, CDR1 SNHLY and CDR2 FYNNEI. The CDR3 reads CASINTDSSSRTDTQYF. The CDR3 DNA reads TGTGCCAGCATTAATACTGACTCATCATCTCGCACAGATACGCAGTATTTT.

The chain carries TRBV18 and TRBJ1-2; 8 bases fit TRBD1. In germline, CDR1 is KGHSH, CDR2 LQKENI. The V segment lost 4 bases and the J segment 1 base; nucleotides outside the gene matches: 5. This CDR3 is 15 amino acids long. The CDR3 nucleotides are TGTGCCAGCTCACTCCAGGGGGCACTTAACTATGGCTACACCTTC. It yields the protein CASSLQGALNYGYTF.

The V gene is TRBV11-1, the J gene TRBJ2-3, with TRBD2 matching 9 bases. Germline CDR1 reads SGHAT; CDR2 reads FQDESV (reference sequence). V shed 2 bases, J shed 7 bases, and the junction held 10 bases outside the gene matches. The CDR3 extends over 16 amino acids. CDR3: CASSLPSGALGNTQYF. CDR3 nucleotide sequence: TGTGCCAGCAGCTTACCTAGCGGGGCCTTGGGGAATACGCAGTATTTT.

The V call is TRBV28, the J call TRBJ1-4, with D possibly being TRBD1 (5 bases). V was trimmed by 6 bases and J by 2 bases, leaving 19 bases between them. CDR3 length equals 17 residues. Germline V gene lookup returns CDR1 MDHEN and CDR2 SYDVKM. DNA of the CDR3: TGTGCCAGCAGCTGGGGGGGGGTATTGACTACTAATGAAAAACTGTTTTTT. It yields the protein CASSWGGVLTTNEKLFF. The full variable domain, in which reference TRBV28 and TRBJ1-4 provide the parts outside the CDR3, is DVKVTQSSRYLVKRTGEKVFLECVQDMDHENMFWYRQDPGLGLRLIYFSYDVKMKEKGDIPEGYSVSREKKERFSLILESASTNQTSMYLCASSWGGVLTTNEKLFFGSGTQLSVL.

The chain links TRBV6-5 to TRBJ2-1; D might be TRBD2 (6 bases). This CDR3 is built from 14 residues. Germline assignment: CDR1 MNHEY and CDR2 SVGAGI. Between the trimmed V and J ends, which lost 2 bases and 7 bases, there was a span of 12 bases. The CDR3 sequence: CASSYRLELNEQFF. In DNA, the CDR3 is TGTGCCAGCAGTTACAGACTAGAACTGAATGAGCAGTTCTTC.

The chain employs TRBV10-1 and TRBJ2-7, with TRBD2 as a possible D gene (6 bases). Looked up from germline, CDR1 is WNHNN and CDR2 is SYGVQD (reference sequence). Between the trimmed V and J ends, which lost 4 bases and 9 bases, there was a span of 16 bases. CDR3 length: 13 residues. The CDR3 DNA follows: TGCGCCAGCAGTGGAGGCGGGACGGAGGGGCAGTACTTC. Amino acid sequence: CASSGGGTEGQYF.

The rearrangement joins TRBV6-1 to TRBJ1-1; D is unresolved. This CDR3 has 13 amino acids. From germline, CDR1 is MNHNS and CDR2 SASEGT. Trimming removed 6 bases at V and 1 base at J, with 9 bases between. CDR3 protein: CASRRSGNTEAFF. The CDR3 DNA follows: TGTGCCAGCAGACGGAGTGGGAACACTGAAGCTTTCTTT.

The chain carries TRBV6-5 and TRBJ2-5; D not certain. Near its end, the DNA agrees better with TRBJ2-7, so the J call may be wrong. The CDR3 loop spans 11 amino acids. Per the germline V gene, CDR1 is MNHEY and CDR2 is SVGAGI. For the CDR3, the DNA is TGTGCCAGCAGCGGTGAATACGAGCAGTACTTC. Amino acid sequence: CASSGEYEQYF.